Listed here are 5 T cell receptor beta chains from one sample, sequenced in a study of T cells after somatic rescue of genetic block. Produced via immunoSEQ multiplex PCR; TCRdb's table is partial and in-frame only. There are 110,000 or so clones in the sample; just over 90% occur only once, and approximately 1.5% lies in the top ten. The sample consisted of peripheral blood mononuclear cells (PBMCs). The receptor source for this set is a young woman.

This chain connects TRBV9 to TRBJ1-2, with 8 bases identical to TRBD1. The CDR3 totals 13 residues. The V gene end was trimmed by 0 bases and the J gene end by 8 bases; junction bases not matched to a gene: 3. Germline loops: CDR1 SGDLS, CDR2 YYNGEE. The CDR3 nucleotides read TGTGCCAGCAGCGTAGGGGACAGGCCGGGCTACACCTTC. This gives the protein CASSVGDRPGYTF.

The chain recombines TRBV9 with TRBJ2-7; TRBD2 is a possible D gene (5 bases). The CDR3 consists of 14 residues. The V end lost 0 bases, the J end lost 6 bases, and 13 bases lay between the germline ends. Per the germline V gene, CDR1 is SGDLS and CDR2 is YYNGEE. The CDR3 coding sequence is TGTGCCAGCAGCGTAGTTGCTAGCTCGGGCGAGCAGTACTTC. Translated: CASSVVASSGEQYF.

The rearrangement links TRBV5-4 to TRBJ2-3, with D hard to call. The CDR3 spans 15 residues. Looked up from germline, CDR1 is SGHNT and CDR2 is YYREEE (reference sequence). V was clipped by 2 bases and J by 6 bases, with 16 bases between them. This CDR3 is CASSLSRSDRDTQYF. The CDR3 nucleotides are TGTGCCAGCAGCTTATCTAGATCCGATCGGGATACGCAGTATTTT. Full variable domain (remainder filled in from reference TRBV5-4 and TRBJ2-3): ETGVTQSPTHLIKTRGQQVTLRCSSQSGHNTVSWYQQALGQGPQFIFQYYREEENGRGNFPPRFSGLQFPNYSSELNVNALELDDSALYLCASSLSRSDRDTQYFGPGTRLTVL.

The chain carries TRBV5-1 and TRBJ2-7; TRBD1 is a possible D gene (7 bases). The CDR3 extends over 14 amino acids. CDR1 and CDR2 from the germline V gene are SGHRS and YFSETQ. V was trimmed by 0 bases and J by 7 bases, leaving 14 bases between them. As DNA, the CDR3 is TGCGCCAGCAGCTTGGGCAGGGGGAGGCCGGAGCAGTACTTC. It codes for CASSLGRGRPEQYF.

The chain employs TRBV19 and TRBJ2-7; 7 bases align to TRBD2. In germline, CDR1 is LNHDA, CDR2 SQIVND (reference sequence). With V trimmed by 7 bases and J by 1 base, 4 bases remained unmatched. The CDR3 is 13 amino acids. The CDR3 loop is CASTPRGSYEQYF. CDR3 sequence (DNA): TGTGCCAGTACCCCGCGGGGGTCCTACGAGCAGTACTTC.